Here is one TCR beta chain with its context. Its antigen is unknown. The entry originates in a study of graft-versus-host responses after intestinal transplantation. Some clones are missing from TCRdb's copy, which holds only in-frame ones; the method was immunoSEQ multiplex PCR. The data hold fewer than 50,000 clones, with roughly 91% observed a single time. Trimming cost V 1 base and J 6 bases, with 6 bases left between them. The germline V gene encodes CDR1 SGHAT and CDR2 FQNNGV. This CDR3 is 12 amino acids long. Study-wide results and caveats: Peak circulating GvH clone levels tracked with early post-transplant HvG declines.

This specimen consisted of PBMCs, obtained 524 days after transplant. The clonotype originates from a human patient who received an intestinal transplant, so some T cells may come from the graft donor. V and J are TRBV11-2 and TRBJ1-1; a possible D gene is TRBD1 (5 bases). CDR3 region: CASSLAGPEAFF. CDR3 DNA sequence: TGTGCCAGCAGCTTAGCGGGACCTGAAGCTTTCTTT.